This T cell receptor (beta chain) was observed in a study of CDR3 diversity in severe acne. This clonotype has a handful of counts. A much larger clonotype is one base distant, so this may be a read error. TCRdb reprocessed the PCR reads via MiXCR and lists one record per CDR3 protein. The repertoire has more than 85,000 distinct CDR3 sequences, 48% of them found once; the top ten carry roughly a tenth. The sample comprised blood. This TCR was recovered from a male donor in good health, serving as a control.

CDR3 amino acids: CSAEDGVYEQYF. The CDR3 region has the DNA TGCAGTGCTGAGGACGGGGTCTACGAGCAGTACTTC. The chain joins TRBV20-1 to TRBJ2-7; maybe TRBD2 (5 bases). There are 12 residues in the CDR3. V lost 5 bases to trimming and J lost 3 bases, with 11 bases between them. Germline V gives CDR1 DFQATT, CDR2 SNEGSKA (reference sequence).